The 8 T cell receptor beta chains given below trace back to one sample, sequenced in a study of blood T cells in healthy people across ages. Sample-barcoded 5' priming and a J-beta primer mix drove a second PCR of about 6 to 11 cycles. From the 5' RACE reads, TCRdb called clonotypes with MiXCR, one entry per CDR3 protein. The table lists approximately 820,000 distinct CDR3 sequences, under 45% of them singletons. Sequencing used blood. The receptors were gathered from a man aged 60 to 69 in good health.

There are a few counts of this clonotype. The CDR3 region is CASRVRATYNSPLHF. The CDR3 DNA follows: TGTGCCAGCAGAGTGAGGGCTACTTATAATTCACCCCTCCACTTT. V usage is TRBV27 and J usage is TRBJ1-6; D remains ambiguous. This CDR3 has 15 residues. Trimming took off 6 bases at V and 4 bases at J, with 13 bases between the two ends. Looked up from germline, CDR1 is MNHEY and CDR2 is SMNVEV (reference sequence).

V is TRBV20-1 and J is TRBJ1-2; no clear D. CDR1 is DFQATT and CDR2 is SNEGSKA in the germline V gene (reference sequence). V lost 5 bases to trimming and J lost 4 bases, with 11 bases between them. The CDR3 covers 12 residues. CDR3 coding DNA: TGCAGTGCTGCCACAGACACCTATGGCTACACCTTC. This translates into CSAATDTYGYTF.

The V and J genes are TRBV10-3 and TRBJ1-2; D remains ambiguous. There are 10 residues in the CDR3. Germline values: CDR1 ENHRY, CDR2 SYGVKD. V dropped 2 bases and J dropped 8 bases, with 3 bases sitting between them. DNA for the CDR3: TGTGCCATCAGTGAGGTCGGCTACACCTTC. It yields the protein CAISEVGYTF.

V and J are TRBV9 and TRBJ2-1; D not resolved. The germline V gene has CDR1 SGDLS and CDR2 YYNGEE. The CDR3 length is 12 residues. Trimming shortened V by 0 bases and J by 5 bases, and 3 bases separated the two germline ends. For the CDR3, the DNA is TGTGCCAGCAGCGTAGCTAACAATGAGCAGTTCTTC. Translating gives CASSVANNEQFF.

This chain links TRBV5-6 with TRBJ2-5; D unclear. Germline lookup yields CDR1 SGHDT and CDR2 YYEEEE. The CDR3 consists of 13 residues. V lost 2 bases, J lost 0 bases, and 5 bases lay in between. The CDR3 sequence is CASSLRNQETQYF. The CDR3 DNA reads TGTGCCAGCAGCTTACGTAACCAAGAGACCCAGTACTTC.

The chain employs TRBV2 and TRBJ2-7, with TRBD1 matching 7 bases. V dropped 1 base and J dropped 1; count of bases not matched to a gene: 7. Looked up from germline, CDR1 is SNHLY and CDR2 is FYNNEI. The CDR3 totals 16 residues. The CDR3 nucleotides are TGTGCCAGCAGTGAAGGCCCCGGGACAGTATCCTACGAGCAGTACTTC. Amino acids: CASSEGPGTVSYEQYF.

This clonotype was seen only a few times. V and J are TRBV12-3 or TRBV12-4 and TRBJ2-1; D is tentatively TRBD1 or TRBD2 (6 bases each). This CDR3 is built from 12 residues. V lost 8 bases and J lost 14, with 19 bases in between. The CDR3 loop reads CASGSGGEGEFF. In DNA, the CDR3 is TGTGCCAGCGGATCCGGGGGCGAGGGCGAGTTCTTC.

CDR3 in DNA: TGTGCCAGCAGCTCGGGACTAGCGGGAGGCGAGCAGTACTTC. This encodes CASSSGLAGGEQYF. This chain uses TRBV11-3 with TRBJ2-7, with TRBD2 identical over 15 bases. Germline CDR1 and CDR2: SGHNT and YENEEA. Losses at the gene ends were 4 bases for V and 6 bases for J; bases not matched to a gene: 1. The CDR3 consists of 14 residues.